This T cell receptor (beta chain) was sequenced in a study of cytomegalovirus exposure and HLA in healthy donors. Germline loops: CDR1 MNHEY, CDR2 SMNVEV (reference sequence). The junction had 11 bases not matched to a gene; V was cut back by 6 bases and J by 7 bases. The CDR3 extends over 14 amino acids. In regard to this clone: Its antigen is as yet unknown.

Study-level findings and limits: When analyzed later, the rates of TCR association showed variation by HLA locus, with DRB1 the most and HLA-C the fewest. Being productive about 90% or about 30% of the time was typical of most TCR beta V segments in an earlier analysis. Accurate prediction of most subjects' HLA-A and HLA-B alleles from TCR beta sequences was reported.

Vbeta (60) and Jbeta (13) primers were used in the PCR. Using immunoSEQ multiplex PCR, the repertoire was profiled, and TCRdb retains in-frame clones only, with some absent. The sample has approximately 150,000 clones; 77% are singletons. The genes are TRBV27 and TRBJ1-2; TRBD1 aligns across 7 bases. This receptor was taken from a woman aged 40 to 50 in good health and CMV-seropositive. Sequencing input: PBMCs. The CDR3 bases are TGTGCCAGCAGAAGTCCCGGGACAGAGGCTGGCTACACCTTC. Protein: CASRSPGTEAGYTF.